This T cell receptor (beta chain) was found in a study of blood T cell repertoires in COVID-19. This clone was picked up many times. Sequencing used immunoSEQ multiplex PCR; TCRdb keeps in-frame clones, though not all of them. Of about 200,000 clones in the sample, roughly 77% were seen once. Germline CDR1 is SGHRS and CDR2 is YFSETQ. The CDR3 has 14 amino acids. The V and J ends lost 4 bases and 4 bases, in that order; junction bases with no gene match: 5. This receptor was taken from a woman aged 40 to 55 with COVID-19, enrolled during active disease. Source material: peripheral blood. The chain links TRBV5-1 to TRBJ1-2; 9 bases are shared with TRBD1. The CDR3 sequence: CASSPDRGGYGYTF. CDR3 DNA sequence: TGCGCCAGCAGCCCGGACAGGGGTGGCTATGGCTACACCTTC. Full variable domain (missing parts from reference TRBV5-1 and TRBJ1-2): KAGVTQTPRYLIKTRGQQVTLSCSPISGHRSVSWYQQTPGQGLQFLFEYFSETQRNKGNFPGRFSGRQFSNSRSEMNVSTLELGDSALYLCASSPDRGGYGYTFGSGTRLTVV.